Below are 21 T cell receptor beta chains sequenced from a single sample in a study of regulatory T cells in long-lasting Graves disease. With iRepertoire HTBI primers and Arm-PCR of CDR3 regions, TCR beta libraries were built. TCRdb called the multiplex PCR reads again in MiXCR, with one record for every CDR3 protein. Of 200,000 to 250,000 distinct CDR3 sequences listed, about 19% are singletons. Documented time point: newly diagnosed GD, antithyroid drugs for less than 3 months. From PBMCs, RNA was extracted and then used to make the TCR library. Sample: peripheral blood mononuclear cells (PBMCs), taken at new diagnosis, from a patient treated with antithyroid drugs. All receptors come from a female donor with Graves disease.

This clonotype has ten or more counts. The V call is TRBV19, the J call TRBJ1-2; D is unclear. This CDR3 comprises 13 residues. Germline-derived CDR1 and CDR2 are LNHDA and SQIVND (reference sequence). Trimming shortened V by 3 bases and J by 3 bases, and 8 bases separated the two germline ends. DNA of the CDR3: TGTGCCAGTAGTATCGGGCAAGACTATGGCTACACCTTC. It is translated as CASSIGQDYGYTF.

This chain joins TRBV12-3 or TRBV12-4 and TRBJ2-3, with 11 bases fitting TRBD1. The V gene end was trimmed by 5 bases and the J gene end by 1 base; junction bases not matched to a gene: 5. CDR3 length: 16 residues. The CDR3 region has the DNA TGTGCCAGCAGTCCCCGGGACAGGGGGGGCACAGATACGCAGTATTTT. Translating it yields CASSPRDRGGTDTQYF.

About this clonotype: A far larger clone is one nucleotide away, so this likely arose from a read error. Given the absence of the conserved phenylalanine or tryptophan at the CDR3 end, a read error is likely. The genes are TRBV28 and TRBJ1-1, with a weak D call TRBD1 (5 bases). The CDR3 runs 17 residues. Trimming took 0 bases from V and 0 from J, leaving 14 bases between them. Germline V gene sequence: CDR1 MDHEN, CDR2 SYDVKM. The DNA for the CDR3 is TGTGCCAGCAGTTTATGGTTTGGTGGGGGAATGAACACTGAAGCTTTCCTT. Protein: CASSLWFGGGMNTEAFL.

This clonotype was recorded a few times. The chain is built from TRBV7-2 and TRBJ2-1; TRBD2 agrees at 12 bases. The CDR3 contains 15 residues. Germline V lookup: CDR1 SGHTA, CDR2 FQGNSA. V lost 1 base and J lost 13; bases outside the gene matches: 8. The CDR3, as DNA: TGTGCCAGCAGCTTAGTCGCGGCTAGCGGGGGGGCCCAGTTCTTC. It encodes CASSLVAASGGAQFF.

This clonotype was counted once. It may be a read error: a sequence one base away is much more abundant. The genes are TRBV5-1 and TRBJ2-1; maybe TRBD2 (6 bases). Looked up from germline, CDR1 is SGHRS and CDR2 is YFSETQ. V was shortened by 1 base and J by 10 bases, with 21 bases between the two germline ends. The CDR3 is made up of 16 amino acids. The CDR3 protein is CASSLSGDGSSYEQFF. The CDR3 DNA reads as TGCGCCAGCAGCTTGAGTGGCGACGGGAGCTCCTACGAGCAGTTCTTC. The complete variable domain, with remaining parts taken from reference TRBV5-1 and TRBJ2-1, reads KAGVTQTPRYLIKTRGQQVTLSCSPISGHRSVSWYQQTPGQGLQFLFEYFSETQRNKGNFPGRFSGRQFSNSRSEMNVSTLELGDSALYLCASSLSGDGSSYEQFFGPGTRLTVL.

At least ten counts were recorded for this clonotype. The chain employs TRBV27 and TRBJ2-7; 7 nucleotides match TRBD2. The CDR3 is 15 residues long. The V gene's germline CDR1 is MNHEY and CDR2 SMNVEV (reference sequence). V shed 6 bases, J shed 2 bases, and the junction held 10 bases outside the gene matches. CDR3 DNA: TGTGCCAGCAGCCCCCTAGCGGTAAGAACCTACGAGCAGTACTTC. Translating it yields CASSPLAVRTYEQYF.

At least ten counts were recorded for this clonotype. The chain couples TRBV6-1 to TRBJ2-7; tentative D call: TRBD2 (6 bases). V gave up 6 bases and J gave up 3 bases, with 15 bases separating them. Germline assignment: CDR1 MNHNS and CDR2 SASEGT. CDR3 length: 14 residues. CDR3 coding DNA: TGTGCCAGCAGCTGGGGAGCGGGTCTCTACGAGCAGTACTTC. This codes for CASSWGAGLYEQYF.

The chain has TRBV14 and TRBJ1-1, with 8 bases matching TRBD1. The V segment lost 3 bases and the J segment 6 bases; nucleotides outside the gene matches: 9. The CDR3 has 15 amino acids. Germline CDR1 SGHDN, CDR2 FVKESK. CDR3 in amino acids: CASSQLGQGYSEAFF. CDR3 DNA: TGTGCCAGCAGCCAGCTAGGACAGGGATACTCTGAAGCTTTCTTT.

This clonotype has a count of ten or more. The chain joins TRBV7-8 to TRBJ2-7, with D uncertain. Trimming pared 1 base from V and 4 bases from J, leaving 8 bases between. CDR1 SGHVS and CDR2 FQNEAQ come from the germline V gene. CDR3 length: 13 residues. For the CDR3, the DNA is TGTGCCAGCAGCTTAGGCTTAATGTACGAGCAGTACTTC. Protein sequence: CASSLGLMYEQYF.

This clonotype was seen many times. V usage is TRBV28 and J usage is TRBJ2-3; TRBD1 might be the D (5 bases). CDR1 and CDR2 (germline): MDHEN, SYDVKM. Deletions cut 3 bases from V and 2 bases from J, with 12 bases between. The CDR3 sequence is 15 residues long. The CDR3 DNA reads TGTGCCAGCAGTTTCCAGGGTCGAATCACAGATACGCAGTATTTT. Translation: CASSFQGRITDTQYF.

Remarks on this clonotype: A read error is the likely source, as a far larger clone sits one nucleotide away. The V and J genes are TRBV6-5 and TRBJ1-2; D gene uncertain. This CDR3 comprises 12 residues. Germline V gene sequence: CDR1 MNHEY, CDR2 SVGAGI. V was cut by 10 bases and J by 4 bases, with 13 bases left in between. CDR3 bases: TGTGCCATCTTAGGAGCTAGCTATGGCTACACCTTC. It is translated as CAILGASYGYTF.

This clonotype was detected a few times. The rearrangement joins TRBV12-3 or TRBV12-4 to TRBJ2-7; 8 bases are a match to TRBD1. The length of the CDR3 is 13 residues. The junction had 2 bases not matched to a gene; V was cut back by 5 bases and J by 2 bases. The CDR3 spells CASSKQGAYEQYF. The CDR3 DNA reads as TGTGCCAGCAGTAAACAGGGGGCCTACGAGCAGTACTTC.

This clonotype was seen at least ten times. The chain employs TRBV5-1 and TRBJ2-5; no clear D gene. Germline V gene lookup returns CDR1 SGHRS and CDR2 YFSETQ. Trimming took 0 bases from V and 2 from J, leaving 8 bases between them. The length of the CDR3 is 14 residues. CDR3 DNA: TGCGCCAGCAGCTTGGGTGCACTTCAAGAGACCCAGTACTTC. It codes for CASSLGALQETQYF.

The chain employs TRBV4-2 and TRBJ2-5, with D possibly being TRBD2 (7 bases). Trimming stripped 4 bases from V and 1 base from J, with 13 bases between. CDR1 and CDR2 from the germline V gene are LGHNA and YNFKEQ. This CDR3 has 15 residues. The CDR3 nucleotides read TGTGCCAGCAGCCCCTCCCGGGGGGCCCAAGAGACCCAGTACTTC. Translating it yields CASSPSRGAQETQYF.

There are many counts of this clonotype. This CDR3 reads CASRGLLGQTETETQYF. The CDR3 DNA reads TGTGCCAGCAGGGGCCTGTTGGGACAAACAGAGACGGAGACCCAGTACTTC. This sequence joins TRBV2 and TRBJ2-5, with D perhaps TRBD1 (6 bases). Between the trimmed V and J ends, which lost 6 bases and 5 bases, there was a span of 25 bases. The CDR3 is 17 amino acids. The germline V gene encodes CDR1 SNHLY and CDR2 FYNNEI.

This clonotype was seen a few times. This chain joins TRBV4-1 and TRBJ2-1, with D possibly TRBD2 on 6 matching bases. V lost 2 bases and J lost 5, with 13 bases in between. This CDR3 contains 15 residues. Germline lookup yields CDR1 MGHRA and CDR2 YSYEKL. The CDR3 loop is CASSQNGSPHNEQFF. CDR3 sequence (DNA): TGCGCCAGCAGCCAAAACGGGAGTCCCCACAATGAGCAGTTCTTC.

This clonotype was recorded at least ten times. CDR3: CASSLGGIQPQHF. CDR3 in DNA: TGTGCCAGCAGCTTAGGAGGAATTCAGCCCCAGCATTTT. The chain has TRBV7-9 and TRBJ1-5; no clear D gene. The CDR3 has 13 residues. The V and J ends lost 1 base and 6 bases respectively, with 7 bases between them. Germline V gene data show CDR1 as SEHNR and CDR2 as FQNEAQ (reference sequence).

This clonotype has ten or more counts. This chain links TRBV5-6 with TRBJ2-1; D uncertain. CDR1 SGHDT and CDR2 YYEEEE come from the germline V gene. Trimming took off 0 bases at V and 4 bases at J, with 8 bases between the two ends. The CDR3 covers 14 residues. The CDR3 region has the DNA TGTGCCAGCAGCTTGGCGGCACAGTACAATGAGCAGTTCTTC. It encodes CASSLAAQYNEQFF.

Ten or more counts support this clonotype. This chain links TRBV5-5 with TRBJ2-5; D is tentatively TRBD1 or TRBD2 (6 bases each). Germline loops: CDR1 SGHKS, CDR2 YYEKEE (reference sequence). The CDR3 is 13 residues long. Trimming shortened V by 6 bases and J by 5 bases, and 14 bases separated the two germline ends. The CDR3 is CASNRGLSETQYF. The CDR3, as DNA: TGTGCCAGCAACCGGGGGCTATCTGAGACCCAGTACTTC. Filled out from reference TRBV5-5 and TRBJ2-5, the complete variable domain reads DAGVTQSPTHLIKTRGQQVTLRCSPISGHKSVSWYQQVLGQGPQFIFQYYEKEERGRGNFPDRFSARQFPNYSSELNVNALLLGDSALYLCASNRGLSETQYFGPGTRLLVL.

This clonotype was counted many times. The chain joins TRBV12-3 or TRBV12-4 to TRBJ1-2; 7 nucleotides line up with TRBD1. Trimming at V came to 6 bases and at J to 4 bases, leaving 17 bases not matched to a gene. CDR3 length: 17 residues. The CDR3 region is CASSPQSRGPAGYGYTF. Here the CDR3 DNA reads TGTGCCAGCAGCCCCCAGTCGAGGGGGCCAGCCGGCTATGGCTACACCTTC.

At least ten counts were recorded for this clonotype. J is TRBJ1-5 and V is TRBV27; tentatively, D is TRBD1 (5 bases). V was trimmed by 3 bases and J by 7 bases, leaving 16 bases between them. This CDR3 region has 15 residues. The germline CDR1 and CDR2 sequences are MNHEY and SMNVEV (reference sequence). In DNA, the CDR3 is TGTGCCAGCAGTTTCTTAGGCCAGGGTAACCAGCCCCAGCATTTT. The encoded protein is CASSFLGQGNQPQHF.